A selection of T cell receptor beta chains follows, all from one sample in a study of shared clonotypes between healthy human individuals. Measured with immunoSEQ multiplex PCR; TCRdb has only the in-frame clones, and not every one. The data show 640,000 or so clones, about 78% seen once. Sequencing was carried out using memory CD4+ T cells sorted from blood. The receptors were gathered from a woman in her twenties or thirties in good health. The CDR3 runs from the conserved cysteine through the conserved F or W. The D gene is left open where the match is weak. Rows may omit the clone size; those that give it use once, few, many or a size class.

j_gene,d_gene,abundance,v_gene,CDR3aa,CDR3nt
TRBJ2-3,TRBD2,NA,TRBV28,CASSFWGTKTDTQYF,TGTGCCAGCAGTTTCTGGGGGACTAAGACAGATACGCAGTATTTT
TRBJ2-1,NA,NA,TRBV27,CASSFSKQGWDEQFF,TGTGCCAGCAGTTTTTCTAAACAGGGTTGGGATGAGCAGTTCTTC
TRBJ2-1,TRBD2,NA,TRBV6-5,CASSYASLAGGNEQFF,TGTGCCAGCAGTTACGCCAGTCTAGCGGGAGGCAATGAGCAGTTCTTC
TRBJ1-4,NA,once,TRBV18,CASSPRSNEKLFF,TGTGCCAGCTCACCCAGATCTAATGAAAAACTGTTTTTT
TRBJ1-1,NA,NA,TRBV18,CASSEAVNTEAFF,TGTGCCAGCTCAGAGGCTGTGAACACTGAAGCTTTCTTT
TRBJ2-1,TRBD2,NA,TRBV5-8,CASSFSSGRNEQFF,TGTGCCAGCAGCTTCTCTAGCGGTCGTAATGAGCAGTTCTTC
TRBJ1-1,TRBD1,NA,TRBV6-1,CASGSLTGGGTEAFF,TGTGCCAGCGGGAGCTTGACAGGGGGCGGCACTGAAGCTTTCTTT
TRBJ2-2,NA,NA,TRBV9,CASSAGRRTGELFF,TGTGCCAGCAGCGCGGGGAGGCGGACCGGGGAGCTGTTTTTT
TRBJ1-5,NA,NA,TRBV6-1,CASSVRRAGGNQPQHF,TGTGCCAGCAGTGTCCGACGGGCTGGAGGCAATCAGCCCCAGCATTTT
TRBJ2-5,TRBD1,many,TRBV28,CASSDRGWETQYF,TGTGCCAGCAGCGACAGGGGCTGGGAGACCCAGTACTTC
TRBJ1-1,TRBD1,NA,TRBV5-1,CATTPGTGGTEAFF,TGCGCCACCACCCCCGGGACAGGGGGCACTGAAGCTTTCTTT
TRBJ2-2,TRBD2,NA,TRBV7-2,CASSYGTRGTGELFF,TGTGCCAGCAGCTACGGGACTAGAGGGACCGGGGAGCTGTTTTTT
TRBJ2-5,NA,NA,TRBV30,CAWSPGYRQETQYF,TGTGCCTGGAGTCCCGGGTACAGGCAAGAGACCCAGTACTTC
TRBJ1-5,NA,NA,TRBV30,CAWSVSLDQPQHF,TGTGCCTGGAGTGTATCGCTTGATCAGCCCCAGCATTTT
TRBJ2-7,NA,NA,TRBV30,CAWRFRQNYEQYF,TGTGCCTGGAGGTTTCGACAGAACTACGAGCAGTACTTC
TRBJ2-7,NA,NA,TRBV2,CASSGGAGRREQYF,TGTGCCAGCAGTGGTGGGGCAGGGCGGCGGGAGCAGTACTTC
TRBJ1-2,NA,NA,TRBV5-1,CASSLGQVFDPYGYTF,TGCGCCAGCAGCTTGGGACAGGTTTTCGATCCCTATGGCTACACCTTC
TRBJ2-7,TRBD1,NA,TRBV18,CASSPPGTDYEQYF,TGTGCCAGCTCACCTCCGGGGACAGACTACGAGCAGTACTTC
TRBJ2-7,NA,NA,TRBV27,CASIKLGAYEQYF,TGTGCCAGCATAAAGCTAGGGGCCTACGAGCAGTACTTC
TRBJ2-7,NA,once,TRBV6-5,CASSPFSYEQYF,TGTGCCAGCAGTCCGTTCTCCTACGAGCAGTACTTC
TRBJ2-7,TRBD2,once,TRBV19,CASSFGLAGVYEQYF,TGTGCCAGTAGCTTTGGACTAGCGGGAGTTTACGAGCAGTACTTC
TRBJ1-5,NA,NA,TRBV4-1,CASSQDEFGRGDQPQHF,TGCGCCAGCAGCCAAGATGAATTCGGCAGGGGTGATCAGCCCCAGCATTTT
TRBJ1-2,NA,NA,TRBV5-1,CASSPLGGGYGYTF,TGCGCCAGCAGCCCCCTAGGCGGCGGGTATGGCTACACCTTC
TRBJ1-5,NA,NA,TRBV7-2,CASSSHVMGNQPQHF,TGTGCCAGCAGCTCCCACGTGATGGGGAATCAGCCCCAGCATTTT
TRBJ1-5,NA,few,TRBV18,CASTKDGNQPQHF,TGTGCCAGCACAAAAGACGGCAATCAGCCCCAGCATTTT
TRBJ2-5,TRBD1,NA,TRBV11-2,CASSLTGEETQYF,TGTGCCAGCAGCCTTACAGGGGAAGAGACCCAGTACTTC
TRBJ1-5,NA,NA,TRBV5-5,CASSPSGASNQPQHF,TGTGCCAGCAGCCCTAGCGGGGCCTCCAATCAGCCCCAGCATTTT
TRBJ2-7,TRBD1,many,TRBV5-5,CASSPRDSLYEQYF,TGTGCCAGCAGCCCCCGGGACAGCCTCTACGAGCAGTACTTC
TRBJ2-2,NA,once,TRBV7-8,CASSLGWDLTGELFF,TGTGCCAGCAGCTTAGGCTGGGACCTGACCGGGGAGCTGTTTTTT
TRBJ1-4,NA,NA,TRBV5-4,CASSRGAYENEKLFF,TGTGCCAGCAGCCGGGGGGCATACGAGAATGAAAAACTGTTTTTT
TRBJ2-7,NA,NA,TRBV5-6,CASSTVRTASSYEQYF,TGTGCCAGCAGCACCGTGCGGACAGCGTCTTCCTACGAGCAGTACTTC
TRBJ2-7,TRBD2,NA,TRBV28,CASTGAGLAGGQEQYF,TGTGCCAGCACCGGAGCAGGGCTAGCGGGAGGGCAGGAGCAGTACTTC
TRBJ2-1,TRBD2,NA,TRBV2,CASSAGLAAGSEQFF,TGTGCCAGCAGTGCCGGACTAGCGGCCGGGAGTGAGCAGTTCTTC
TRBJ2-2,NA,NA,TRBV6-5,CASSPRERNTGELFF,TGTGCCAGCAGCCCCCGGGAGCGGAACACCGGGGAGCTGTTTTTT
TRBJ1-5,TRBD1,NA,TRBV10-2,CASSPSRQGIYNQPQHF,TGCGCCAGCAGTCCAAGCCGACAGGGGATTTACAATCAGCCCCAGCATTTT
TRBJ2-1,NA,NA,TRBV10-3,CAISLLEPAEEQFF,TGTGCCATCAGCCTGTTGGAGCCCGCAGAAGAGCAGTTCTTC
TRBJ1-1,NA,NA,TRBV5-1,CASSFGGAEAFF,TGCGCCAGCAGCTTCGGGGGCGCTGAAGCTTTCTTT
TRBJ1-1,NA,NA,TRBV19,CASSQGLNTEAFF,TGTGCCAGTAGTCAGGGGTTGAACACTGAAGCTTTCTTT
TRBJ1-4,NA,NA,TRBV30,CAWSHGGDREKLFF,TGTGCCTGGAGTCACGGGGGAGATCGAGAAAAACTGTTTTTT
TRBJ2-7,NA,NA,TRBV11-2,CASSLGTLPSYEQYF,TGTGCCAGCAGCTTAGGGACGCTACCCTCCTACGAGCAGTACTTC
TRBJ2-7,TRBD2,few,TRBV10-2,CAAQLAGGYEQYF,TGCGCCGCCCAACTAGCGGGAGGATACGAGCAGTACTTC
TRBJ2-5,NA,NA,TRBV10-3,CAIGSGEGAQYF,TGTGCCATCGGTTCGGGGGAGGGGGCCCAGTACTTC
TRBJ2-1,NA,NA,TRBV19,CASSKPSVGAGYNEQFF,TGTGCCAGTAGTAAGCCCTCCGTGGGAGCTGGGTACAATGAGCAGTTCTTC
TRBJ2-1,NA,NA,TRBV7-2,CASSLRTAINEQFF,TGTGCCAGCAGCTTAAGGACTGCAATCAATGAGCAGTTCTTC
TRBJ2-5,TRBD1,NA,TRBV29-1,CSVELGQGSQTQYF,TGCAGCGTTGAATTGGGACAGGGTTCGCAGACCCAGTACTTC
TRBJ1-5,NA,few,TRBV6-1,CASSEGQSWGPQHF,TGTGCCAGCAGTGAAGGTCAATCCTGGGGGCCCCAGCATTTT
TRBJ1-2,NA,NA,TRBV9,CASSVGNRNYGYTF,TGTGCCAGCAGCGTAGGAAACCGGAACTATGGCTACACCTTC
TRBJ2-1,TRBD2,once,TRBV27,CASKSWTSGDDEQFF,TGTGCCAGCAAAAGCTGGACTAGCGGGGATGATGAGCAGTTCTTC
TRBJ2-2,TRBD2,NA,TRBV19,CASSIPGLAGGPNTGELFF,TGTGCCAGTAGTATTCCGGGACTAGCGGGAGGGCCGAACACCGGGGAGCTGTTTTTT
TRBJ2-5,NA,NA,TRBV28,CASKLLGQGGETQYF,TGTGCCAGCAAACTTTTGGGGCAGGGGGGAGAGACCCAGTACTTC
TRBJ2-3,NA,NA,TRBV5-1,CASSFGVDRITDTQYF,TGCGCCAGCAGCTTTGGCGTAGATCGAATTACAGATACGCAGTATTTT
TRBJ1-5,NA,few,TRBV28,CASSFEGIGNQPQHF,TGTGCCAGCAGTTTTGAAGGAATTGGCAATCAGCCCCAGCATTTT
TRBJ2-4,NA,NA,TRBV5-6,CASSRRGTVAKNIQYF,TGTGCCAGCAGCCGACGAGGGACCGTAGCCAAAAACATTCAGTACTTC
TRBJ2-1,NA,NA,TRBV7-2,CASSLGGSRNEQFF,TGTGCCAGCAGCCTAGGGGGAAGTAGGAATGAGCAGTTCTTC
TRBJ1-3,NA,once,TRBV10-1,CASSSGNTIYF,TGCGCCAGTAGCTCTGGAAACACCATATATTTT